The rows below give T cell receptor beta chains drawn from one sample of a study of beta chain features in type 1 diabetes. Clones were sequenced by immunoSEQ multiplex PCR, and TCRdb holds only the in-frame ones, with some missing. The sample has 680,000 or so clones, roughly 13% seen once; the top ten hold 0.022%. The sample taken for sequencing was naive CD4+ T cells from blood. These receptors were collected from a man aged 18 to 30 with type 1 diabetes. Both conserved end residues are part of each CDR3. D genes are given only for firm matches. Clone size is stated in some rows and not others, as once, few, many or a class when expanded.

d_call,cdr3_length,v_call,clone_size,j_call,cdr3_aa,cdr3_nt
TRBD2,18,TRBV12-5,few,TRBJ2-3,CASAPSRLAGQSTDTQYF,TGTGCTAGTGCCCCGTCCCGGCTAGCGGGGCAAAGCACAGATACGCAGTATTTT
TRBD2,16,TRBV7-9,.,TRBJ2-3,CASSLGLAGGTDTQYF,TGTGCCAGCAGCTTGGGACTAGCGGGGGGCACAGATACGCAGTATTTT
TRBD1,14,TRBV11-2,.,TRBJ1-1,CASNRDRLNTEAFF,TGTGCCAGCAACAGGGACAGGTTGAACACTGAAGCTTTCTTT
TRBD1,15,TRBV19,.,TRBJ2-3,CASSLDRGGTDTQYF,TGTGCCAGTAGTCTTGACAGGGGAGGCACAGATACGCAGTATTTT
.,15,TRBV5-6,few,TRBJ1-6,CASSLRQVDNSPLHF,TGTGCCAGCAGCTTACGTCAGGTCGATAATTCACCCCTCCACTTT
.,15,TRBV30,.,TRBJ1-3,CAWREITYSGNTIYF,TGTGCCTGGAGAGAGATTACCTACTCTGGAAACACCATATATTTT
.,18,TRBV4-1,.,TRBJ1-5,CASSQTYSTTVGDQPQHF,TGCGCCAGCAGCCAAACCTATTCTACCACAGTGGGGGATCAGCCCCAGCATTTT
.,15,TRBV5-1,few,TRBJ1-1,CASSFPGQTAAEAFF,TGCGCCAGCAGCTTTCCCGGCCAGACGGCCGCTGAAGCTTTCTTT
TRBD1,14,TRBV6-5,few,TRBJ1-2,CASSYGDRGDGYTF,TGTGCCAGCAGTTACGGGGACAGGGGAGATGGCTACACCTTC
TRBD1,12,TRBV29-1,.,TRBJ2-7,CSVARDSDEQYF,TGCAGCGTTGCCCGGGACAGCGACGAGCAGTACTTC
.,13,TRBV29-1,.,TRBJ2-2,CSVEQGYTGELFF,TGCAGCGTAGAACAGGGATACACCGGGGAGCTGTTTTTT
.,15,TRBV7-3,.,TRBJ1-6,CASSLSGEGRSPLHF,TGTGCCAGCAGCTTATCTGGGGAGGGGAGATCACCCCTCCACTTT
.,12,TRBV30,few,TRBJ1-1,CAWSRRPEEAFF,TGTGCCTGGAGTCGTCGGCCGGAAGAAGCTTTCTTT
TRBD1,16,TRBV18,.,TRBJ1-2,CASSPSSGQASYGYTF,TGTGCCAGCTCACCTTCGTCCGGACAGGCCTCCTATGGCTACACCTTC
TRBD2,15,TRBV30,.,TRBJ2-1,CAWRRTSGGVGEQFF,TGTGCCTGGAGGCGGACTAGCGGGGGGGTAGGTGAGCAGTTCTTC
.,13,TRBV5-1,few,TRBJ2-7,CASSTRQAYEQYF,TGCGCCAGCAGCACACGACAGGCCTACGAGCAGTACTTC
.,14,TRBV25-1,few,TRBJ2-5,CASSVRVGIETQYF,TGTGCCAGCAGTGTCCGGGTGGGCATCGAGACCCAGTACTTC
.,14,TRBV4-2,.,TRBJ1-1,CASSPASQGTEAFF,TGTGCCAGCAGCCCCGCTTCGCAGGGCACTGAAGCTTTCTTT
.,15,TRBV5-1,.,TRBJ2-5,CASSLGATQQETQYF,TGCGCCAGCAGCTTGGGGGCGACCCAGCAAGAGACCCAGTACTTC
.,14,TRBV2,.,TRBJ1-2,CASSEGSKGYGYTF,TGTGCCAGCAGTGAGGGTAGCAAAGGCTATGGCTACACCTTC
.,14,TRBV2,few,TRBJ2-5,CASTEPGAEETQYF,TGTGCCAGCACCGAGCCAGGGGCGGAAGAGACCCAGTACTTC
.,13,TRBV30,.,TRBJ1-2,CAWKLAGKYGYTF,TGTGCCTGGAAGTTGGCAGGGAAGTATGGCTACACCTTC
.,15,TRBV18,.,TRBJ2-5,CASSPRDGFQETQYF,TGTGCCAGCTCACCAAGGGATGGTTTCCAAGAGACCCAGTACTTC
TRBD2,15,TRBV30,few,TRBJ2-3,CAWTETSGVTDTQYF,TGTGCCTGGACCGAAACTAGCGGGGTCACAGATACGCAGTATTTT
.,14,TRBV7-6,few,TRBJ1-1,CASSLRDDPSEAFF,TGTGCCAGCAGCTTGCGGGACGACCCCAGCGAAGCTTTCTTT